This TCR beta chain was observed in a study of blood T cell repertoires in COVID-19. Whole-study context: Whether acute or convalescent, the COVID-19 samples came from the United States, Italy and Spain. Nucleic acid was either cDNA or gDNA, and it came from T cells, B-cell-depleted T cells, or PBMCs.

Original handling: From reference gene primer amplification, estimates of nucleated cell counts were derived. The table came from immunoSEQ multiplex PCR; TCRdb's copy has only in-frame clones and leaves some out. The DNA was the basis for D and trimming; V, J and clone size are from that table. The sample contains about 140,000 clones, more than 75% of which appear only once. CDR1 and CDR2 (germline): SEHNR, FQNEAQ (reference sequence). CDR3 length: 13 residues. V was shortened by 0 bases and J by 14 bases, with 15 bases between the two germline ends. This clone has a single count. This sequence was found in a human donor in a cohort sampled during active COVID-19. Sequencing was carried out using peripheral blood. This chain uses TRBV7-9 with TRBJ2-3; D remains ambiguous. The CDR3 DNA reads TGTGCCAGCAGCTTAGCGACACCCCAAAGTTGGTATTTT. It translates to CASSLATPQSWYF. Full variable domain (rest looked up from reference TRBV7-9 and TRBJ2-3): DTGVSQNPRHKITKRGQNVTFRCDPISEHNRLYWYRQTLGQGPEFLTYFQNEAQLEKSRLLSDRFSAERPKGSFSTLEIQRTEQGDSAMYLCASSLATPQSWYFGPGTRLTVL.